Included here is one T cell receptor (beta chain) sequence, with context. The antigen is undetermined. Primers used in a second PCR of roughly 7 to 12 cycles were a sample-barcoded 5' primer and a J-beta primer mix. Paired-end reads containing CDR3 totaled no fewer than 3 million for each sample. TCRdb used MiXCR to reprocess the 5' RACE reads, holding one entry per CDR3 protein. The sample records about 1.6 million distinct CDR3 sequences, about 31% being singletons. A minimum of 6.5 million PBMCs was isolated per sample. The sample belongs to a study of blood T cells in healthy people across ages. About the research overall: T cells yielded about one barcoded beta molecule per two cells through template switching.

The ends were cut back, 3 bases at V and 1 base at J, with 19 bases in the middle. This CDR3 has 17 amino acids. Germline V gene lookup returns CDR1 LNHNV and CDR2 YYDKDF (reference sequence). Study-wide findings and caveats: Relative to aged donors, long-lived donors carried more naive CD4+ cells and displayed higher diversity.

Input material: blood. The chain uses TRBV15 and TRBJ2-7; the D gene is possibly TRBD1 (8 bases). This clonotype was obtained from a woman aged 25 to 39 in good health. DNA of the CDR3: TGTGCCACCAGCAGGCCCCCGGGAGGACAGGGTTCCTACGAGCAGTACTTC. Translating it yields CATSRPPGGQGSYEQYF.